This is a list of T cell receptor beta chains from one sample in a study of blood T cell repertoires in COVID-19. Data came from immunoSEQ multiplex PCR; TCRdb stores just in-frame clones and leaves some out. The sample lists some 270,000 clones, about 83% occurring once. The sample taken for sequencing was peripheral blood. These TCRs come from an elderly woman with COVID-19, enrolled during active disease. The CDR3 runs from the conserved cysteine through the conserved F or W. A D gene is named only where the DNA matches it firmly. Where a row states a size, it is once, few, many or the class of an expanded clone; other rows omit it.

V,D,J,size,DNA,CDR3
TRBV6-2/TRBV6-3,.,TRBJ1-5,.,TGTGCCAGCAGTTACTCGAGGGGGTATAGCAATCAGCCCCAGCATTTT,CASSYSRGYSNQPQHF
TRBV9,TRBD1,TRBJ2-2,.,TGTGCCAGCAGCTTGACAGGGCTCGGGGAGCTGTTTTTT,CASSLTGLGELFF
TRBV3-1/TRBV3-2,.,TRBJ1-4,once,TGTGCCAGCAGCCATGGCACCCTGGAGGAAAAACTGTTTTTT,CASSHGTLEEKLFF
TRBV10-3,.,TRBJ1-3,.,TGTGCCATCAGTACCGACCTAGGCGGGCGCTCTGGAAACACCATATATTTT,CAISTDLGGRSGNTIYF
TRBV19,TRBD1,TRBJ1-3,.,TGTGCCAGTAGTACCGCGACAGGGAAGAACACCATATATTTT,CASSTATGKNTIYF
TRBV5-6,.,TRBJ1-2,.,TGTGCCAGCAGCGTTCAGAATGGCTACACCTTC,CASSVQNGYTF
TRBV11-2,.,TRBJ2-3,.,TGTGCCAGCAGCTTAGGACAGACACACACAGATACGCAGTATTTT,CASSLGQTHTDTQYF
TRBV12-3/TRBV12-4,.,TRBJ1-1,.,TGTGCCAGCAGTTTCGAACAGAAGGCTGAAGCTTTCTTT,CASSFEQKAEAFF
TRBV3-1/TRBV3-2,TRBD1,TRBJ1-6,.,TGTGCCAGCAGCCATCGGGACAGGGGATTAGATTCACCCCTCCACTTT,CASSHRDRGLDSPLHF
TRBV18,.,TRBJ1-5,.,TGTGCCAGCTCACCGGGTAACAGACCAGTTAGCAATCAGCCCCAGCATTTT,CASSPGNRPVSNQPQHF
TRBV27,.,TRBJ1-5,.,TGTGCCAGCAGCAGGGTCGGTTATCAGCCCCAGCATTTT,CASSRVGYQPQHF
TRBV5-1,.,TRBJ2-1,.,TGCGCCAGCAGCGAAGGAGGACCCTACAATGAGCAGTTCTTC,CASSEGGPYNEQFF
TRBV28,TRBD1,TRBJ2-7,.,TGTGCCAGCAGCCCCGGGACAGGGTACGTCCACGAGCAGTACTTC,CASSPGTGYVHEQYF
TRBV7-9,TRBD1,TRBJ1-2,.,TGTGCCAGCAGCTGGGCTGGGACAGCCTATGGCTACACCTTC,CASSWAGTAYGYTF
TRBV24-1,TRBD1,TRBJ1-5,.,TGTGCCACCAGCCAGACAGGGGAGGCCCAGCCCCAGCATTTT,CATSQTGEAQPQHF
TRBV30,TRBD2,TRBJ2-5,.,TGTGCCTGGAGTACGACTAGCGGGGGGCGCGAGACCCAGTACTTC,CAWSTTSGGRETQYF
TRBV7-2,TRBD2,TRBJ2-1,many,TGTGCCAGCAGCAGGGGAACTAGCGGTCAACACAATGAGCAGTTCTTC,CASSRGTSGQHNEQFF
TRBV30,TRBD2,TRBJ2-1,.,TGTGCCTGGAGTGGGCGGGGGGATGAGCAGTTCTTC,CAWSGRGDEQFF
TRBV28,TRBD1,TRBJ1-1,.,TGTGCCAGCATTCCAGGGGGAACAGGGACTGAAGCTTTCTTT,CASIPGGTGTEAFF
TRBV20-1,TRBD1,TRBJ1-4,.,TGCAGTGCTACAGGGGGTGAAAAACTGTTTTTT,CSATGGEKLFF
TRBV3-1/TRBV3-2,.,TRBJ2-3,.,TGTGCCAGCAGCACCCCTAAAGATACGCAGTATTTT,CASSTPKDTQYF
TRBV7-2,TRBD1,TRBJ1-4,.,TGTGCCAGCAGCTTAGCGCCCGGACAGGGAAATGAAAAACTGTTTTTT,CASSLAPGQGNEKLFF
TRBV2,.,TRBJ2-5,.,TGTGCCAGCCGAGGGGCTACTGGACAGTCAGAGACCCAGTACTTC,CASRGATGQSETQYF
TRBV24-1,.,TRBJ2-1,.,TGTGCCACCAGTGATTTCTCTACGGGGGGCCCAAGTGAGCAGTTCTTC,CATSDFSTGGPSEQFF
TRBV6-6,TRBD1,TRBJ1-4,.,TGTGCCAGCAGAGGGGACAGGACCCCTAATGAAAAACTGTTTTTT,CASRGDRTPNEKLFF
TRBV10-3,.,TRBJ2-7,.,TGTGCCATCAGCCCCCCGGGGAGGCCCTACGAGCAGTACTTC,CAISPPGRPYEQYF
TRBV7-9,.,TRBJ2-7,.,TGTGCCAGCAGCTTAGGGGGTCAGGGAACCTACGAGCAGTACTTC,CASSLGGQGTYEQYF
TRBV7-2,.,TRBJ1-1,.,TGTGCCAGCAGCTTAGGACAGTTGGGATCCACTGAAGCTTTCTTT,CASSLGQLGSTEAFF
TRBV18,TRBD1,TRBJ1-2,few,TGTGCCAGCTCACCACGGGGGACAGGGGATGGCTACACCTTC,CASSPRGTGDGYTF
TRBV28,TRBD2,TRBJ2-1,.,TGTGCCAGCAGTTTAGGTAGCGGGGGTTACAATGAGCAGTTCTTC,CASSLGSGGYNEQFF
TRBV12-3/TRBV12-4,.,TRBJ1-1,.,TGTGCCAGCAGTTTAGGAAGGAGCGAAGCTTTCTTT,CASSLGRSEAFF
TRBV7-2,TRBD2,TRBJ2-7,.,TGTGCCAGCAGCCTTAGCGGGGGGTCTGCTTCCTACGAGCAGTACTTC,CASSLSGGSASYEQYF
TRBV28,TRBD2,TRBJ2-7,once,TGTGCCAGCAGTCCTGTCCCGGGACTAGCGGGGGGGACCTACGAGCAGTACTTC,CASSPVPGLAGGTYEQYF
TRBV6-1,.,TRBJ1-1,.,TGTGCCAGCAGTGAACTGCGGAACACTGAAGCTTTCTTT,CASSELRNTEAFF
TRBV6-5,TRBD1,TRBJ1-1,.,TGTGCCAGCAGACCCACACAGGGGGGAACTGAAGCTTTCTTT,CASRPTQGGTEAFF
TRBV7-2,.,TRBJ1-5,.,TGTGCCAGCAGCCCTAATAGCAATCAGCCCCAGCATTTT,CASSPNSNQPQHF
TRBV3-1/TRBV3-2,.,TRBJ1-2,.,TGTGCCAGCAGCCAATCGGGACAAACTAACTATGGCTACACCTTC,CASSQSGQTNYGYTF
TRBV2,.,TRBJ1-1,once,TGTGCCAGCAGGCCCGGGGAGAACACTGAAGCTTTCTTT,CASRPGENTEAFF
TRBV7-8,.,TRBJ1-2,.,TGTGCCAGCAGCCCCGCGGGGCTTCTCTATGGCTACACCTTC,CASSPAGLLYGYTF
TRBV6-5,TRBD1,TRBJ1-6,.,TGTGCCAGCAGCAAGGGACAGGAAAATTCACCCCTCCACTTT,CASSKGQENSPLHF
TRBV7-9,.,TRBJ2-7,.,TGTGCCAGCACCTCGAGCGGGTTCTTCTACGAGCAGTACTTC,CASTSSGFFYEQYF
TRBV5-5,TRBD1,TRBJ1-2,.,TGTGCCAGCACCCAGGGGGGGACAGGAGTCGGCTACACCTTC,CASTQGGTGVGYTF
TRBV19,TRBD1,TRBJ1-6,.,TGTGCCAGTAGTATGGACAGGGTTTATTCACCCCTCCACTTT,CASSMDRVYSPLHF
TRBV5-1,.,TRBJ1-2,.,TGCGCCAGCAGGGTGACACCCGGTGAAAATGGCTACACCTTC,CASRVTPGENGYTF
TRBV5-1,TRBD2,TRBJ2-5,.,TGCGCCAGCAGCTATACTAGCGGGGGGGGAGAGACCCAGTACTTC,CASSYTSGGGETQYF
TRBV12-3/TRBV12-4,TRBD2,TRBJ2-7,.,TGTGCCAGCAGCCCCGGGGCTAGCGGGGACCAGTACTTC,CASSPGASGDQYF